These 32 T cell receptor beta chains originate from one sample sequenced in a study of regulatory T cells in long-lasting Graves disease. HTBI primers from iRepertoire and Arm-PCR of CDR3 regions yielded the TCR beta libraries. TCRdb reanalysed the multiplex PCR reads using MiXCR and keeps one entry per CDR3 protein. There are 600,000 to 650,000 distinct CDR3 sequences in the sample; less than 20% occur only once, and approximately 20% lies in the top ten. The sample's time point: newly diagnosed GD, antithyroid drugs for less than 3 months. RNA from PBMCs was the source of the TCR library. These data were also reused for a study on T cells in Graves' hyperthyroidism and ophthalmopathy.

The sequenced sample was peripheral blood mononuclear cells (PBMCs), obtained at new diagnosis, from a patient treated with antithyroid drugs. These receptor sequences come from a woman under 40 with Graves disease.

This clonotype was counted only a few times. This chain connects TRBV15 to TRBJ2-7; TRBD1 matches 8 bases. CDR1 is LNHNV and CDR2 is YYDKDF in the germline V gene (reference sequence). Trimming cost V 1 base and J 6 bases; bases outside gene matches: 8. The CDR3 loop spans 15 amino acids. The CDR3 DNA is TGTGCCACCAGCAGAGCGAGTGGGACAGGTCTCGAGCAGTACTTC. Translation gives CATSRASGTGLEQYF.

This chain connects TRBV9 to TRBJ2-2; 9 bases are shared with TRBD1. Germline trimming cut 4 bases from V and 5 bases from J; bases unmatched to any gene: 9. The germline CDR1 and CDR2 sequences are SGDLS and YYNGEE. This CDR3 has 16 amino acids. CDR3 in amino acids: CASSLGGTGRTGELFF. DNA of the CDR3: TGTGCCAGCAGCCTTGGAGGGACAGGGAGAACCGGGGAGCTGTTTTTT.

In this sample, this clonotype turned up a few times. The chain employs TRBV11-2 and TRBJ1-4, with D unresolved. The V gene's germline CDR1 is SGHAT and CDR2 FQNNGV. The CDR3 covers 14 residues. Between the trimmed V and J ends, which lost 6 bases and 0 bases, there was a span of 8 bases. CDR3 loop: CASRPSATNEKLFF. In nucleotides, the CDR3 is TGTGCCAGCAGACCTTCTGCAACTAATGAAAAACTGTTTTTT. The full variable domain, with the rest looked up from reference TRBV11-2 and TRBJ1-4, is EAGVAQSPRYKIIEKRQSVAFWCNPISGHATLYWYQQILGQGPKLLIQFQNNGVVDDSQLPKDRFSAERLKGVDSTLKIQPAKLEDSAVYLCASRPSATNEKLFFGSGTQLSVL.

This clonotype was seen at least ten times. The V gene is TRBV6-2 or TRBV6-3, the J gene TRBJ1-4; D gene ambiguous. The CDR3 covers 15 residues. Germline V lookup: CDR1 MNHEY, CDR2 SVGEGT. Between the trimmed V and J ends, which lost 4 bases and 5 bases, there was a span of 14 bases. This CDR3 is CASSSLQLGNEKLFF. CDR3 bases: TGTGCCAGCAGTTCCTTACAGTTGGGGAATGAAAAACTGTTTTTT.

A few counts support this clonotype. This sequence joins TRBV28 and TRBJ1-6; weak D call: TRBD1 (6 bases). Germline lookup yields CDR1 MDHEN and CDR2 SYDVKM. The V end lost 8 bases, the J end lost 15 bases, and 26 bases lay between the germline ends. The CDR3 is made up of 15 amino acids. CDR3: CASGLGTIEDKLLHF. CDR3 DNA sequence: TGTGCCAGCGGATTAGGGACAATAGAGGATAAACTCCTCCACTTT. Supplemented by reference TRBV28 and TRBJ1-6, the full variable domain reads DVKVTQSSRYLVKRTGEKVFLECVQDMDHENMFWYRQDPGLGLRLIYFSYDVKMKEKGDIPEGYSVSREKKERFSLILESASTNQTSMYLCASGLGTIEDKLLHFGNGTRLTVT.

In its sample, this clonotype was seen many times. The chain combines TRBV3-1 with TRBJ1-1; tentatively, D is TRBD1 (6 bases). The CDR3 is 13 residues long. CDR1 is LGHDT and CDR2 is YNNKEL in the germline V gene (reference sequence). V gave up 4 bases and J gave up 10 bases, with 16 bases separating them. As DNA, the CDR3 is TGTGCCAGCAGCCGCGTTGGGACATTCGGAGCTTTCTTT. Translation gives CASSRVGTFGAFF.

Only a few counts were recorded for this clonotype. The V gene is TRBV2, the J gene TRBJ1-5, with 8 bases identical to TRBD1. Germline assignment: CDR1 SNHLY and CDR2 FYNNEI. V lost 4 bases, J lost 1 base, and 3 bases stayed unmatched. This CDR3 comprises 15 residues. CDR3 bases: TGTGCCAGCAGTGTAACAGGGGGAAGCAATCAGCCCCAGCATTTT. This gives the protein CASSVTGGSNQPQHF.

This clonotype was seen repeatedly, ten times or more. The chain carries TRBV7-9 and TRBJ2-5; 8 positions match TRBD1. CDR3 length equals 15 residues. CDR1 and CDR2 (germline): SEHNR, FQNEAQ (reference sequence). The J segment lost 5 bases and the V segment lost 3 bases, leaving 8 bases of the junction unmatched. As DNA, the CDR3 is TGTGCCAGCAGCTTCGCCGGACAGGGTGGGGAGACCCAGTACTTC. Protein: CASSFAGQGGETQYF.

This chain joins TRBV19 and TRBJ2-1; 8 positions agree with TRBD2. The CDR3 totals 17 residues. Unmatched junction bases numbered 15, after V lost 6 bases and J lost 5 bases. Germline CDR1 LNHDA, CDR2 SQIVND (reference sequence). CDR3 amino acids: CASRNSLRGRRDNEQFF. DNA for the CDR3: TGTGCCAGTAGGAATTCTCTACGCGGGAGGAGGGACAATGAGCAGTTCTTC.

This clonotype was detected ten times or more. This chain connects TRBV2 to TRBJ2-7; 10 bases line up with TRBD2. V was clipped by 8 bases and J by 4 bases; unmatched bases: 8. CDR1 and CDR2 (germline): SNHLY, FYNNEI. The CDR3 length is 14 residues. CDR3 nucleotide sequence: TGTGCCAGCGGGCGATTGACTAGCGGGTACGAGCAGTACTTC. It translates to CASGRLTSGYEQYF. Full variable domain (outside the CDR3, taken from reference TRBV2 and TRBJ2-7): EPEVTQTPSHQVTQMGQEVILRCVPISNHLYFYWYRQILGQKVEFLVSFYNNEISEKSEIFDDQFSVERPDGSNFTLKIRSTKLEDSAMYFCASGRLTSGYEQYFGPGTRLTVT.

Only a few counts were recorded for this clonotype. The rearrangement uses TRBV3-1 and TRBJ1-2, with 7 bases lining up with TRBD1. Germline lookup yields CDR1 LGHDT and CDR2 YNNKEL (reference sequence). CDR3 length: 13 amino acids. The V segment lost 1 base and the J segment 6 bases; nucleotides outside the gene matches: 2. CDR3 coding DNA: TGTGCCAGCAGCCAAGCAGGGGGTAATGGCTACACCTTC. It is translated as CASSQAGGNGYTF.

This clonotype was seen ten or more times. The chain has TRBV28 and TRBJ2-7; TRBD2 matches at 8 bases. This CDR3 has 15 amino acids. V lost 7 bases and J lost 5; bases outside the gene matches: 13. Per germline, CDR1 MDHEN and CDR2 SYDVKM. The DNA of the CDR3 is TGTGCCAGCAACTCCGGGGGGGTAGGCGGCGACGAGCAGTACTTC. The encoded protein is CASNSGGVGGDEQYF.

The V gene is TRBV6-1, the J gene TRBJ1-3; 7 bases align to TRBD1. J gave up 0 bases and V 6 bases, and 5 bases lay outside the gene matches. In germline, CDR1 is MNHNS, CDR2 SASEGT. This CDR3 is built from 15 residues. The DNA of the CDR3 is TGTGCCAGCAGCATGGACAGGAGCTCTGGAAACACCATATATTTT. It codes for CASSMDRSSGNTIYF.

This clonotype was seen many times. A much larger clone differs from this one at a single base, so this may be a read error. The CDR3 DNA sequence: TGTGCCAGCAGCCTGACTAGCGGGACCACAGATACGCAGTATTTT. Translation gives CASSLTSGTTDTQYF. The chain links TRBV3-1 to TRBJ2-3; 11 nucleotides agree with TRBD2. The CDR3 length is 15 residues. Germline V lookup: CDR1 LGHDT, CDR2 YNNKEL (reference sequence). J lost 2 bases, V lost 4 bases, and 2 bases had no gene match.

At least ten counts were recorded for this clonotype. J is TRBJ2-5 and V is TRBV20-1; 9 bases are a match to TRBD1. Germline V CDR1 and CDR2: DFQATT, SNEGSKA (reference sequence). The CDR3 totals 17 residues. Germline trimming cut 1 base from V and 5 bases from J; bases unmatched to any gene: 14. CDR3 amino acids: CSARGLGGQGNKETQYF. DNA for the CDR3: TGCAGTGCTAGAGGACTGGGGGGACAGGGTAATAAGGAGACCCAGTACTTC.

CDR3 DNA: TGTGCCAGCAGTTTAGACAGGGTAGGTCAGCCCCAGCATTTT. Amino acids: CASSLDRVGQPQHF. The chain links TRBV12-3 or TRBV12-4 to TRBJ1-5; a possible D gene is TRBD1 (6 bases). Trimming removed 1 base at V and 6 bases at J, with 10 bases between. The CDR3 consists of 14 residues.

This clonotype occurred many times. V usage is TRBV6-1 and J usage is TRBJ1-1, with D possibly TRBD1 on 5 matching bases. Germline CDR1 reads MNHNS; CDR2 reads SASEGT. The CDR3 extends over 14 amino acids. Trimming took 6 bases from V and 0 from J, leaving 11 bases between them. CDR3 loop: CASRQAQVNTEAFF. CDR3 coding DNA: TGTGCCAGCAGACAAGCACAGGTGAACACTGAAGCTTTCTTT.

About this clonotype: The CDR3 does not end in the conserved phenylalanine or tryptophan, so this is likely a read error. The genes are TRBV12-3 or TRBV12-4 and TRBJ1-3, with D tentatively TRBD1 (6 bases). There are 12 residues in the CDR3. Deletions cut 10 bases from V and 3 bases from J, with 10 bases between. The CDR3 region has the DNA TGTGCCACCAAGGACAGTGGAAACACCATATATCTT. Protein: CATKDSGNTIYL.

At least ten counts were recorded for this clonotype. V is TRBV7-8 and J is TRBJ2-5; tentatively, D is TRBD1 or TRBD2 (5 bases each). From germline, CDR1 is SGHVS and CDR2 FQNEAQ. This CDR3 is 12 amino acids long. Trimming shortened V by 4 bases and J by 9 bases, and 12 bases separated the two germline ends. The CDR3 DNA reads TGTGCCAGCAGCTCTTTAAGGGGAGCCCAGTACTTC. Its protein product is CASSSLRGAQYF. The full variable domain, in which reference TRBV7-8 and TRBJ2-5 provide the parts outside the CDR3, is GAGVSQSPRYKVAKRGQDVALRCDPISGHVSLFWYQQALGQGPEFLTYFQNEAQLDKSGLPSDRFFAERPEGSVSTLKIQRTQQEDSAVYLCASSSLRGAQYFGPGTRLLVL.

J is TRBJ2-2 and V is TRBV6-1; TRBD2 aligns across 8 bases. V lost 7 bases, J lost 2 bases, and 3 bases stayed unmatched. CDR3 length: 14 residues. CDR1 is MNHNS, CDR2 SASEGT, per germline. CDR3 region: CASMSGRNTGELFF. The CDR3 nucleotides are TGTGCCAGCATGAGCGGGAGAAACACCGGGGAGCTGTTTTTT.

This clonotype was detected many times. The V and J genes are TRBV28 and TRBJ2-1; D gene unclear. Germline V gene data show CDR1 as MDHEN and CDR2 as SYDVKM. This CDR3 contains 14 residues. The germline V and J ends were trimmed by 6 bases and 0 bases, with 9 bases remaining between them. CDR3 region: CASRAAVSYNEQFF. The CDR3 bases are TGTGCCAGCAGGGCTGCCGTCTCCTACAATGAGCAGTTCTTC.

This clonotype has more than one count but fewer than ten. The rearrangement links TRBV20-1 to TRBJ2-7; no definite D call. The length of the CDR3 is 14 residues. CDR1 DFQATT and CDR2 SNEGSKA come from the germline V gene (reference sequence). The ends were cut back, 6 bases at V and 0 bases at J, with 15 bases in the middle. The CDR3, as DNA: TGCAGTGCCCCGGTCACGGGTGTCTCCTACGAGCAGTACTTC. Protein product: CSAPVTGVSYEQYF.

This clonotype occurred a few times. This chain connects TRBV5-1 to TRBJ1-1; 8 bases map to TRBD1. With 4 bases clipped from V and 1 base from J, the junction kept 6 bases outside the gene matches. The CDR3 covers 15 residues. Germline CDR1 SGHRS, CDR2 YFSETQ. The CDR3 is CASSVDRGRNTEAFF. The CDR3 nucleotides are TGCGCCAGCAGCGTCGACAGGGGACGGAACACTGAAGCTTTCTTT.

This clonotype was counted many times. The chain employs TRBV12-3 or TRBV12-4 and TRBJ1-2, with 10 bases fitting TRBD1. CDR3 length: 14 amino acids. V gave up 6 bases and J gave up 4 bases; unmatched junction bases: 5. The CDR3 here is CASSRQGAGYGYTF. The CDR3 DNA follows: TGTGCCAGCAGCAGACAGGGGGCCGGCTATGGCTACACCTTC.

The J gene is TRBJ2-3, the V gene TRBV29-1, with a possible D match to TRBD2 (6 bases). The CDR3 has 13 residues. Germline-derived CDR1 and CDR2 are SQVTM and ANQGSEA. Trimming took off 2 bases at V and 5 bases at J, with 11 bases between the two ends. The chain's CDR3 is CSVEREWGDTQYF. In DNA form, the CDR3 reads TGCAGCGTTGAACGGGAGTGGGGAGATACGCAGTATTTT.

This clonotype was counted at least ten times. V usage is TRBV28 and J usage is TRBJ2-4; D is unclear. Trimming left V 3 bases short and J 0 bases short, with 21 bases between. CDR1 MDHEN and CDR2 SYDVKM come from the germline V gene. This CDR3 spans 19 amino acids. CDR3 coding DNA: TGTGCCAGCAGTTTTCTCTCAGGTCAAAGCTCCCTAGCCAAAAACATTCAGTACTTC. As protein: CASSFLSGQSSLAKNIQYF. Complete variable domain (other parts from reference TRBV28 and TRBJ2-4): DVKVTQSSRYLVKRTGEKVFLECVQDMDHENMFWYRQDPGLGLRLIYFSYDVKMKEKGDIPEGYSVSREKKERFSLILESASTNQTSMYLCASSFLSGQSSLAKNIQYFGAGTRLSVL.

This chain joins TRBV3-1 and TRBJ2-5; possible D gene TRBD2, 5 bases. Germline V gives CDR1 LGHDT, CDR2 YNNKEL (reference sequence). The V and J ends lost 4 bases and 4 bases respectively, with 16 bases between them. The CDR3 covers 15 residues. The chain's CDR3 is CASSLSPSSTETQYF. The CDR3 DNA is TGTGCCAGCAGCCTATCTCCTAGCTCAACAGAGACCCAGTACTTC.

This clonotype has a handful of counts. J is TRBJ1-1 and V is TRBV12-3 or TRBV12-4; no definite D call. The CDR3 runs to 14 residues. Trimming removed 6 bases at V and 2 bases at J, with 13 bases between. For the CDR3, the DNA is TGTGCCAGCAGCCGTGGATCTTTTAACACTGAAGCTTTCTTT. It specifies CASSRGSFNTEAFF.

This clonotype has a handful of counts. This sequence joins TRBV7-9 and TRBJ2-3, with 7 bases matching TRBD1. The CDR3 spans 13 residues. The V and J ends lost 6 bases and 5 bases, in that order; junction bases with no gene match: 5. Germline V gene lookup returns CDR1 SEHNR and CDR2 FQNEAQ (reference sequence). CDR3 amino acids: CASSDRGLDTQYF. CDR3 sequence (DNA): TGTGCCAGCAGTGATAGGGGGCTAGATACGCAGTATTTT. The full variable domain, with the rest looked up from reference TRBV7-9 and TRBJ2-3, is DTGVSQNPRHKITKRGQNVTFRCDPISEHNRLYWYRQTLGQGPEFLTYFQNEAQLEKSRLLSDRFSAERPKGSFSTLEIQRTEQGDSAMYLCASSDRGLDTQYFGPGTRLTVL.

The chain links TRBV20-1 to TRBJ2-7; tentatively, D is TRBD2 (5 bases). The CDR3 is 12 residues long. V gave up 6 bases and J gave up 5 bases, with 14 bases separating them. Germline CDR1 reads DFQATT; CDR2 reads SNEGSKA (reference sequence). CDR3 in DNA: TGCAGTGCCGAATCTAGCCCGGACGAGCAGTACTTC. Translated: CSAESSPDEQYF.

To note about this clonotype: One end of the junction does not line up with germline, which may come from a read error. The rearrangement links TRBV5-1 to TRBJ2-7, with D perhaps matching TRBD2 (5 bases). The CDR3 loop spans 15 amino acids. CDR1 SGHRS and CDR2 YFSETQ come from the germline V gene. CDR3 amino acids: CASSPWGGSSYEQYF. CDR3 coding DNA: TGTGCCAGCAGCCCCTGGGGTGGGAGCTCCTACGAGCAGTACTTC. The whole variable domain, filled in from reference TRBV5-1 and TRBJ2-7, reads KAGVTQTPRYLIKTRGQQVTLSCSPISGHRSVSWYQQTPGQGLQFLFEYFSETQRNKGNFPGRFSGRQFSNSRSEMNVSTLELGDSALYLCASSPWGGSSYEQYFGPGTRLTVT.

This clonotype was counted a few times. J is TRBJ2-7 and V is TRBV20-1, with D tentatively TRBD2 (6 bases). Trimming left V 1 base short and J 9 bases short, with 10 bases between. Per the germline V gene, CDR1 is DFQATT and CDR2 is SNEGSKA (reference sequence). This CDR3 region has 11 residues. The CDR3 DNA sequence: TGCAGTGCTAGAGGGCGGGGCTGGCAGTACTTC. Protein product: CSARGRGWQYF.